The rows below give T cell receptor beta chains drawn from one sample of a study of Tregs in tolerant kidney transplant recipients. Profiling relied on immunoSEQ multiplex PCR, and the TCRdb table lists in-frame clones only, not all of them. This table has under 20,000 clones, roughly four fifths appearing once. Sequenced input: Tregs from blood. Receptors originate from a human donor in good health. CDR3s include the opening cysteine and the closing phenylalanine or tryptophan. A D gene is named only where the DNA matches it firmly. Size is omitted from some rows. Given values are once, few, many or a class for expanded clones.

J: TRBJ2-1; V: TRBV7-3; D: TRBD2; size: .; CDR3: CASSLGLAGDEQFF; DNA: TGTGCCAGCAGCCTTGGACTAGCGGGTGATGAGCAGTTCTTC
J: TRBJ1-4; V: TRBV20-1; D: .; size: .; CDR3: CSAPRKGLLFF; DNA: TGCAGTGCCCCTCGAAAGGGGCTCCTGTTTTTT
J: TRBJ2-5; V: TRBV5-5; D: .; size: .; CDR3: CASSLDWGGETQYF; DNA: TGTGCCAGCAGCTTGGACTGGGGTGGTGAGACCCAGTACTTC
J: TRBJ2-5; V: TRBV7-9; D: .; size: .; CDR3: CASSLRGIAETQYF; DNA: TGTGCCAGCAGCTTAAGGGGTATTGCAGAGACCCAGTACTTC
J: TRBJ2-3; V: TRBV4-3; D: TRBD2; size: .; CDR3: CASSQGSGSSGDLGTQYF; DNA: TGCGCCAGCAGCCAAGGCTCTGGGTCTAGCGGGGATCTGGGTACGCAGTATTTT
J: TRBJ2-5; V: TRBV7-6; D: .; size: .; CDR3: CASSRGASETQYF; DNA: TGTGCCAGCAGCCGGGGGGCATCCGAGACCCAGTACTTC
J: TRBJ2-5; V: TRBV29-1; D: .; size: .; CDR3: CSAGLNQETQYF; DNA: TGCAGCGCCGGACTAAACCAAGAGACCCAGTACTTC
J: TRBJ1-2; V: TRBV14; D: .; size: .; CDR3: CASSQDRGYGYTF; DNA: TGTGCCAGCAGCCAAGACAGGGGCTATGGCTACACCTTC
J: TRBJ1-6; V: TRBV27; D: TRBD1; size: .; CDR3: CASSLSLGQGYSPLHF; DNA: TGTGCCAGCAGTTTATCGCTCGGACAGGGCTATTCACCCCTCCACTTT
J: TRBJ1-2; V: TRBV5-1; D: .; size: .; CDR3: CASSLTGLGYTF; DNA: TGCGCCAGCAGCTTGACAGGGCTTGGCTACACCTTC
J: TRBJ2-7; V: TRBV5-1; D: .; size: .; CDR3: CASSLAIPGSYEQYF; DNA: TGCGCCAGCAGCTTGGCCATTCCCGGCTCCTACGAGCAGTACTTC
J: TRBJ2-3; V: TRBV5-1; D: .; size: .; CDR3: CASSLGQYSDTQYF; DNA: TGCGCCAGCAGCTTGGGACAGTACTCAGATACGCAGTATTTT
J: TRBJ2-7; V: TRBV2; D: TRBD1; size: .; CDR3: CASSPQGADSYEQYF; DNA: TGTGCCAGCAGTCCCCAGGGGGCCGATTCCTACGAGCAGTACTTC
J: TRBJ2-7; V: TRBV21-1; D: .; size: .; CDR3: CASSLLVSEQYF; DNA: TGTGCCAGCAGCCTACTAGTTTCCGAGCAGTACTTC
J: TRBJ1-6; V: TRBV10-3; D: .; size: medium-sized; CDR3: CAITPQRGSPLHF; DNA: TGTGCCATCACCCCACAACGGGGTTCACCCCTCCACTTT
J: TRBJ2-7; V: TRBV5-1; D: .; size: .; CDR3: CASSLDATTYEQYF; DNA: TGCGCCAGCAGCTTGGACGCTACTACCTACGAGCAGTACTTC
J: TRBJ2-7; V: TRBV7-2; D: .; size: .; CDR3: CASSLAHEQYF; DNA: TGTGCCAGCAGCTTAGCCCACGAGCAGTACTTC
J: TRBJ2-1; V: TRBV9; D: TRBD1; size: .; CDR3: CASSAGDRRYNEQFF; DNA: TGTGCCAGCAGCGCAGGGGACAGGCGCTACAATGAGCAGTTCTTC
J: TRBJ2-1; V: TRBV7-3; D: .; size: few; CDR3: CASSLEWVPRDEQFF; DNA: TGTGCCAGCAGCTTGGAATGGGTCCCACGGGATGAGCAGTTCTTC
J: TRBJ1-1; V: TRBV10-2; D: .; size: .; CDR3: CATIPLGDTEAFF; DNA: TGCGCCACCATACCCTTGGGGGACACTGAAGCTTTCTTT
J: TRBJ2-7; V: TRBV2; D: TRBD2; size: .; CDR3: CASSELSSGSYLSYEQYF; DNA: TGTGCCAGCAGTGAATTATCTAGCGGGAGTTACCTCTCCTACGAGCAGTACTTC
J: TRBJ2-2; V: TRBV18; D: .; size: .; CDR3: CASSPKGGTGELFF; DNA: TGTGCCAGCTCACCGAAGGGAGGCACCGGGGAGCTGTTTTTT
J: TRBJ2-1; V: TRBV30; D: TRBD2; size: .; CDR3: CAWVTYKPGLAGQGEQFF; DNA: TGTGCCTGGGTGACTTATAAACCGGGACTAGCGGGACAGGGTGAGCAGTTCTTC
J: TRBJ2-3; V: TRBV12-5; D: TRBD1; size: .; CDR3: CASGLSGTGVSRQYF; DNA: TGTGCTAGTGGTTTGTCTGGGACAGGGGTATCTAGGCAGTATTTT
J: TRBJ2-1; V: TRBV5-1; D: .; size: .; CDR3: CASSDPDYNEQFF; DNA: TGCGCCAGCAGCGACCCGGACTACAATGAGCAGTTCTTC